The subject of this entry is one T cell receptor (beta chain). Its antigen is undetermined. Using immunoSEQ multiplex PCR, the repertoire was profiled, and TCRdb retains in-frame clones only, with some absent. This sample has about 53,000 clones, with 85% to 90% found just once. The CDR3 runs 15 residues. The V end was cut by 4 bases, the J end by 6 bases, with 18 bases between. Germline CDR1 SGHTA, CDR2 FQGNSA. At baseline, cycle 4 day 1, and cycle 7 day 1, blood was sampled. The sample is drawn from a study of OX40 agonist ivuxolimab in advanced cancers. At the level of the study: Males comprised 82.7% of the group, whose mean age was approximately 62 years (range roughly 20 to 90). Patients achieving partial responses numbered three: one hepatocellular carcinoma case and two cutaneous melanoma cases.

Study-wide results and caveats: The 0.1-3.0 mg/kg partial responders had among the lowest clonal expansion.

The origin of this receptor is an adult with an advanced solid tumor such as melanoma, head and neck, liver or kidney cancer. The chain employs TRBV7-2 and TRBJ1-2, with a weak D call TRBD1 (5 bases). The source was CD4+ or CD8+ T cells sorted from blood, collected in a trial of the OX40 agonist ivuxolimab. CDR3 coding DNA: TGTGCCAGCAGCTCCCCGGGACGGACCCTCCATGGCTACACCTTC. It yields the protein CASSSPGRTLHGYTF.